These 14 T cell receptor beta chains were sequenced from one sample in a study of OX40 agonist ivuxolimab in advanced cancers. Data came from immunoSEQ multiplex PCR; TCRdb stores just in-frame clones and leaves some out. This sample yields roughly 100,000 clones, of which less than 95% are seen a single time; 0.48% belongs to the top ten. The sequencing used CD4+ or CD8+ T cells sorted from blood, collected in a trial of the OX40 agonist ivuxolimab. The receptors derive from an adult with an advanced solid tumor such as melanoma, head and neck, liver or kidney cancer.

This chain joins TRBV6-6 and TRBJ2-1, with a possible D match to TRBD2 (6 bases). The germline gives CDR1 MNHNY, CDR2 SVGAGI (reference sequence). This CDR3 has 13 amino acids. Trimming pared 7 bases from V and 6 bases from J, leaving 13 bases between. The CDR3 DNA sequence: TGTGCCAGCAACAAACCGGGAGCCAATGAGCAGTTCTTC. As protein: CASNKPGANEQFF.

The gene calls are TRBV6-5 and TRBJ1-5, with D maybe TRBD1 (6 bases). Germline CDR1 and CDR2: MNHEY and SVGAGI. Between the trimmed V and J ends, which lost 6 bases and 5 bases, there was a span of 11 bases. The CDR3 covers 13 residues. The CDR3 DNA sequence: TGTGCCAGCAGAAGAGGGGGAGATCAGCCCCAGCATTTT. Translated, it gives CASRRGGDQPQHF.

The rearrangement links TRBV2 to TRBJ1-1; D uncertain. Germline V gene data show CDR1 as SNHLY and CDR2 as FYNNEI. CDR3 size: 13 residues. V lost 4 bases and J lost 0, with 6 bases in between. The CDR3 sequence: CASSVALNTEAFF. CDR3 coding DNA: TGTGCCAGCAGTGTCGCTTTGAACACTGAAGCTTTCTTT.

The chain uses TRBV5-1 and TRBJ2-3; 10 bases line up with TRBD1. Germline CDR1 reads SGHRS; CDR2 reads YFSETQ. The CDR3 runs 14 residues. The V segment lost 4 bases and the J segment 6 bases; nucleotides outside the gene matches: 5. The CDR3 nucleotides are TGCGCCAGCAGCGAGGGACAGGGGTGGGATACGCAGTATTTT. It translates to CASSEGQGWDTQYF.

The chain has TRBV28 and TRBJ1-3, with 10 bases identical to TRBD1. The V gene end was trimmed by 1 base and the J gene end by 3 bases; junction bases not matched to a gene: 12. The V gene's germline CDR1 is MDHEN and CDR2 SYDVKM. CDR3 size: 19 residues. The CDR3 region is CASSLFAGGTGDNGNTIYF. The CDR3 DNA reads TGTGCCAGCAGTTTATTTGCGGGCGGGACAGGGGATAATGGAAACACCATATATTTT.

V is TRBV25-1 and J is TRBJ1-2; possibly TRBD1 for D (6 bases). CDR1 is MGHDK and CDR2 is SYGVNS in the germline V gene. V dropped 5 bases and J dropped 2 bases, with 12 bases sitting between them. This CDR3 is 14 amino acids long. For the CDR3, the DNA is TGTGCCAGCAGTACTCCCGGGACAAACTATGGCTACACCTTC. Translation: CASSTPGTNYGYTF.

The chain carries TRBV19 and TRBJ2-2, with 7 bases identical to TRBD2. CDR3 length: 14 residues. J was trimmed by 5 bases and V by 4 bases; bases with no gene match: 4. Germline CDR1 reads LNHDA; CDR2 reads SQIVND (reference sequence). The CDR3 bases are TGTGCCAGTAGTAAGCTAGCGGAGACCGGGGAGCTGTTTTTT. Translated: CASSKLAETGELFF.

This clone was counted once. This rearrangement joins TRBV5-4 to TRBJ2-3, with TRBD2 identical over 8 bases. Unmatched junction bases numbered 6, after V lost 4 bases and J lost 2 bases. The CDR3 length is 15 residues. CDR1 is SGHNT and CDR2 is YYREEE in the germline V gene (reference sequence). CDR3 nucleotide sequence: TGTGCCAGCAGCCAGACTAGCGACACCACAGATACGCAGTATTTT. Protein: CASSQTSDTTDTQYF.

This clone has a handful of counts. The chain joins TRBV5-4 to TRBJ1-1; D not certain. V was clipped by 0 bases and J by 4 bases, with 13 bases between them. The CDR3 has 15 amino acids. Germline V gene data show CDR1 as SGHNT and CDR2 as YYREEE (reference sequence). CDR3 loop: CASSLVGLSGTEAFF. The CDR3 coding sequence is TGTGCCAGCAGCTTGGTTGGGTTATCGGGCACTGAAGCTTTCTTT.

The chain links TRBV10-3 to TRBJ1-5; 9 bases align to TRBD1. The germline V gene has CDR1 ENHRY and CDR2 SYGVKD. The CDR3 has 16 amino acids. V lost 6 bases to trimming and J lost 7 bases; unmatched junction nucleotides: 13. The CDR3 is CAISPEGGQGRQPQHF. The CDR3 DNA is TGTGCCATCAGCCCCGAGGGCGGACAGGGGCGGCAGCCCCAGCATTTT.

The CDR3 nucleotides are TGCGCCAGCAGCCACGGTGTCTTAGGGACTAGCGGTAGCACAGATACGCAGTATTTT. This codes for CASSHGVLGTSGSTDTQYF. The genes are TRBV4-1 and TRBJ2-3; 11 bases line up with TRBD2. Germline V gene lookup returns CDR1 MGHRA and CDR2 YSYEKL. There are 19 residues in the CDR3. J lost 0 bases, V lost 3 bases, and 11 bases had no gene match.

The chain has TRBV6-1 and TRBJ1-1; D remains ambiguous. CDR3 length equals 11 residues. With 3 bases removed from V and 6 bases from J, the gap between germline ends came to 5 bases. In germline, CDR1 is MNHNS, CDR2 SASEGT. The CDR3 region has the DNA TGTGCCAGCAGTGAGCTGCCTGAAGCTTTCTTT. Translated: CASSELPEAFF.

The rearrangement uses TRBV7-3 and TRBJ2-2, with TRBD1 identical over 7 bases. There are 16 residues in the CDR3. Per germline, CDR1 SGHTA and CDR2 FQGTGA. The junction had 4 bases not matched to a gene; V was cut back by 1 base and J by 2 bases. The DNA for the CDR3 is TGTGCCAGCAGCTTAATGTCAGGGGGAAACACCGGGGAGCTGTTTTTT. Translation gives CASSLMSGGNTGELFF.

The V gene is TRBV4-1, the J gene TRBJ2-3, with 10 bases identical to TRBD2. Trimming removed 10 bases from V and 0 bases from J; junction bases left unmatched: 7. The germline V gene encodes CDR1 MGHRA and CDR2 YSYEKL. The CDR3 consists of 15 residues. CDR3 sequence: CATGASGGSTDTQYF. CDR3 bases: TGCGCCACCGGGGCTAGCGGGGGTAGCACAGATACGCAGTATTTT.